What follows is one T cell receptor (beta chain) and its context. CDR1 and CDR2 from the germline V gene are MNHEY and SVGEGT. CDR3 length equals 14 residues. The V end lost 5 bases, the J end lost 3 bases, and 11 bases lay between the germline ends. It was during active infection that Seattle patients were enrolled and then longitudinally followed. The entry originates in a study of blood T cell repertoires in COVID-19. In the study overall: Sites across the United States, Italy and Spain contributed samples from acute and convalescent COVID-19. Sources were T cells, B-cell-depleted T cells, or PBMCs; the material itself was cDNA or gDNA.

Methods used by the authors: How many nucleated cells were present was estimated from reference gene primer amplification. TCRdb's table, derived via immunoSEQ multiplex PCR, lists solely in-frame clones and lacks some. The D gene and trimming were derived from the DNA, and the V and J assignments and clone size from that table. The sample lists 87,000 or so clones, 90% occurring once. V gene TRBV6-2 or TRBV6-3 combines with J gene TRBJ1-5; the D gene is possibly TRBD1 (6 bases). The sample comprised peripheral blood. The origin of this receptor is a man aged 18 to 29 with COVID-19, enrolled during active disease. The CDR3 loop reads CASSHQGPNQPQHF. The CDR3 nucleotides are TGTGCCAGCAGTCACCAGGGGCCCAATCAGCCCCAGCATTTT.